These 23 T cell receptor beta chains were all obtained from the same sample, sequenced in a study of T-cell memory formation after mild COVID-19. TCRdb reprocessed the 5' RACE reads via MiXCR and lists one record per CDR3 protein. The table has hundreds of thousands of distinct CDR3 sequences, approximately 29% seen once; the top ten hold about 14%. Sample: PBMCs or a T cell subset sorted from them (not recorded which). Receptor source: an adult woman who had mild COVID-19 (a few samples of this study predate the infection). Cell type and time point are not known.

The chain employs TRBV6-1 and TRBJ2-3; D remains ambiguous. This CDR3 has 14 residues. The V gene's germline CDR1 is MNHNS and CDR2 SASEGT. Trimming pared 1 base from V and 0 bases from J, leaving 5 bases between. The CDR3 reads CASSEVSSTDTQYF. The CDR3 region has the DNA TGTGCCAGCAGTGAAGTCAGCAGCACAGATACGCAGTATTTT.

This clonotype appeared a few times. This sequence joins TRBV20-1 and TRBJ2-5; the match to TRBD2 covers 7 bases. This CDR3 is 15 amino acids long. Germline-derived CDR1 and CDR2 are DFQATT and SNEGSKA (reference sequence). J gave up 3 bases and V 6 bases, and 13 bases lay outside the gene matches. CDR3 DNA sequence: TGCAGTGCCCATGTAATAACTAGCGCCAAAGAGACCCAGTACTTC. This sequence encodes CSAHVITSAKETQYF.

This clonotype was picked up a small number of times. CDR3 bases: TGTGCCACCAGCTTCGGGTCCCCGACCGACACTGAAGCTTTCTTT. Its translation is CATSFGSPTDTEAFF. The chain has TRBV15 and TRBJ1-1; D is undetermined. Between the trimmed V and J ends, which lost 5 bases and 3 bases, there was a span of 16 bases. Per the germline V gene, CDR1 is LNHNV and CDR2 is YYDKDF (reference sequence). The CDR3 length is 15 residues.

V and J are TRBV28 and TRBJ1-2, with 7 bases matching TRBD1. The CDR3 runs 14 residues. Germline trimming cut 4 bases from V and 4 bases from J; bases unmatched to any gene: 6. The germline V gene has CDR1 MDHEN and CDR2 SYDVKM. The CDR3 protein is CASSSPQGVYGYTF. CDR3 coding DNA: TGTGCCAGCAGTTCCCCTCAGGGGGTCTATGGCTACACCTTC.

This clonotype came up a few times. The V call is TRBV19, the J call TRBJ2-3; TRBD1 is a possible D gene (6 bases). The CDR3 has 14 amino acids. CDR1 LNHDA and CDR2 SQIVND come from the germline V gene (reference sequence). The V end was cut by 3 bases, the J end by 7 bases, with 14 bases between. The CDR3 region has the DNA TGTGCCAGTAGTATGAGACAGGACGGAAATACGCAGTATTTT. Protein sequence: CASSMRQDGNTQYF. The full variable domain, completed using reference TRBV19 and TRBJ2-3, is DGGITQSPKYLFRKEGQNVTLSCEQNLNHDAMYWYRQDPGQGLRLIYYSQIVNDFQKGDIAEGYSVSREKKESFPLTVTSAQKNPTAFYLCASSMRQDGNTQYFGPGTRLTVL.

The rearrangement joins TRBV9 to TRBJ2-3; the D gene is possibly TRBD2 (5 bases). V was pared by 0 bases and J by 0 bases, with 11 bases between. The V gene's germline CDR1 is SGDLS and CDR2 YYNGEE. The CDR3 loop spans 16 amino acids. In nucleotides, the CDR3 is TGTGCCAGCAGCGTAGAGACGGGAACGAGCACAGATACGCAGTATTTT. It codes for CASSVETGTSTDTQYF. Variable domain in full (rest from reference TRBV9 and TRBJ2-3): DSGVTQTPKHLITATGQRVTLRCSPRSGDLSVYWYQQSLDQGLQFLIQYYNGEERAKGNILERFSAQQFPDLHSELNLSSLELGDSALYFCASSVETGTSTDTQYFGPGTRLTVL.

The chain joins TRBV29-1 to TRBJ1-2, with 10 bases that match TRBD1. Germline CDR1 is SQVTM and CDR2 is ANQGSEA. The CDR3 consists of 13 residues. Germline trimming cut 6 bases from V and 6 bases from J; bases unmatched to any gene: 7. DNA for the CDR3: TGCAGCGTATCAGGACAGGGGGTGGATGGCTACACCTTC. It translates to CSVSGQGVDGYTF. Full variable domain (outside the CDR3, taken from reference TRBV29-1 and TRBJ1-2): SAVISQKPSRDICQRGTSLTIQCQVDSQVTMMFWYRQQPGQSLTLIATANQGSEATYESGFVIDKFPISRPNLTFSTLTVSNMSPEDSSIYLCSVSGQGVDGYTFGSGTRLTVV.

CDR3 residues: CSARAPGGNEQYF. In DNA, the CDR3 is TGCAGTGCTAGAGCCCCGGGCGGCAACGAGCAGTACTTC. The V and J genes are TRBV20-1 and TRBJ2-7; no reliable D call. Deletions cut 1 base from V and 5 bases from J, with 12 bases between. Germline CDR1 DFQATT, CDR2 SNEGSKA (reference sequence). The CDR3 is made up of 13 amino acids.

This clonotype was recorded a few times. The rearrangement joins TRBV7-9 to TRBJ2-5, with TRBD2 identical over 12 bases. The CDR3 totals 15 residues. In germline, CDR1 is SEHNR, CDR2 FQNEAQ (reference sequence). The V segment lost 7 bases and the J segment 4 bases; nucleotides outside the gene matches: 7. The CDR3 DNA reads TGTGCCAGCATCAAAGGACTAGCGGGATTAGAGACCCAGTACTTC. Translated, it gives CASIKGLAGLETQYF.

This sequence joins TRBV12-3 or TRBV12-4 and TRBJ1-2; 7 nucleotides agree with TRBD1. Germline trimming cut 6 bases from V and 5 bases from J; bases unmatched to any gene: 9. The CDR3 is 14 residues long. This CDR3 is CASSPRTGFYGYTF. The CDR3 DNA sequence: TGTGCCAGCAGCCCTCGGACAGGTTTTTATGGCTACACCTTC.

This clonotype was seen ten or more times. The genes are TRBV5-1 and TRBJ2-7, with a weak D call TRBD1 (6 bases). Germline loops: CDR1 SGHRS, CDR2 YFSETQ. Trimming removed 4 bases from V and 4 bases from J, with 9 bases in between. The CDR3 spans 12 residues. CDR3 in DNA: TGCGCCAGCAGCCAAGGGGGATACGAGCAGTACTTC. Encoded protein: CASSQGGYEQYF.

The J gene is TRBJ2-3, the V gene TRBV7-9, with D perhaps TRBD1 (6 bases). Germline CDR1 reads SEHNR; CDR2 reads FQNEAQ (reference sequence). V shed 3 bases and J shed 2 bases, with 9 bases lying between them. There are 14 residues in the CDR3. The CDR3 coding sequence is TGTGCCAGCAGCTTGGACAGCCCCACAGATACGCAGTATTTT. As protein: CASSLDSPTDTQYF.

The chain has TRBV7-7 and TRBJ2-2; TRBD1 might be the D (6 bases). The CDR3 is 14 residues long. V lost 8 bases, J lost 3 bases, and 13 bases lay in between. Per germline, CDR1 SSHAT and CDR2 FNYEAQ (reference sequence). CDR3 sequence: CASRGRGDTGELFF. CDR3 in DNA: TGTGCCAGCCGGGGCAGGGGTGACACCGGGGAGCTGTTTTTT.

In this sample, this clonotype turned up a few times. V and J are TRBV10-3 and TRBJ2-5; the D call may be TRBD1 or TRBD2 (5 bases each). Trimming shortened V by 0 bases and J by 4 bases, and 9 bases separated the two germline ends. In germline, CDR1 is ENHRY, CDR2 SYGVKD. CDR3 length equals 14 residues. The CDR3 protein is CAISESPGRETQYF. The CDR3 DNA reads TGTGCCATCAGTGAGTCTCCGGGGCGAGAGACCCAGTACTTC.

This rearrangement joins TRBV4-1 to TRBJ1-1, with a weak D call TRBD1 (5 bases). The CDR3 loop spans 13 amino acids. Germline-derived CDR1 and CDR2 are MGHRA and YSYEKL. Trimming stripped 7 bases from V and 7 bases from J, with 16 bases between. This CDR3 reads CASTQGASFEAFF. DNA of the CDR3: TGCGCCAGCACTCAAGGGGCCAGTTTTGAAGCTTTCTTT.

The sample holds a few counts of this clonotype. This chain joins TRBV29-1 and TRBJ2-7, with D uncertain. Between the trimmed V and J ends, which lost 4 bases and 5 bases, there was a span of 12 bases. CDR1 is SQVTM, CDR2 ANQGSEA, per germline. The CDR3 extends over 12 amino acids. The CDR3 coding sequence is TGCAGCGTTGTAAGGTCAACCCACGAGCAGTACTTC. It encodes CSVVRSTHEQYF.

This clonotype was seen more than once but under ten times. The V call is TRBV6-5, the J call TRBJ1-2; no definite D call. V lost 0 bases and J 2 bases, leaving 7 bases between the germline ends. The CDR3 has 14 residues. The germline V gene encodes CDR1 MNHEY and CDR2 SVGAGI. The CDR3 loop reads CASSYSHRNYGYTF. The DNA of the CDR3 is TGTGCCAGCAGTTACTCGCACAGAAACTATGGCTACACCTTC.

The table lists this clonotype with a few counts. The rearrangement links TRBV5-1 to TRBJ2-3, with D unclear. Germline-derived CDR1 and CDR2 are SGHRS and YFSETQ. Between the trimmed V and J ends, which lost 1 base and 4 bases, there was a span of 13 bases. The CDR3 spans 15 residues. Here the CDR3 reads CASSLHLGDADTQYF. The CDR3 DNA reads TGCGCCAGCAGCTTGCATCTGGGTGATGCAGATACGCAGTATTTT. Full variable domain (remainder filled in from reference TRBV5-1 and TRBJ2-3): KAGVTQTPRYLIKTRGQQVTLSCSPISGHRSVSWYQQTPGQGLQFLFEYFSETQRNKGNFPGRFSGRQFSNSRSEMNVSTLELGDSALYLCASSLHLGDADTQYFGPGTRLTVL.

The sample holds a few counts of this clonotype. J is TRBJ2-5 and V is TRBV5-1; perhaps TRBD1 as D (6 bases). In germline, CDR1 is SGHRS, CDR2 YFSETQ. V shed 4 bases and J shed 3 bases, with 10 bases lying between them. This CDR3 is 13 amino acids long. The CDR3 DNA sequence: TGCGCCAGCAGCATAGGACAGAAAGAGACCCAGTACTTC. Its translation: CASSIGQKETQYF. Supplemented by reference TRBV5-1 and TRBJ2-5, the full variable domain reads KAGVTQTPRYLIKTRGQQVTLSCSPISGHRSVSWYQQTPGQGLQFLFEYFSETQRNKGNFPGRFSGRQFSNSRSEMNVSTLELGDSALYLCASSIGQKETQYFGPGTRLLVL.

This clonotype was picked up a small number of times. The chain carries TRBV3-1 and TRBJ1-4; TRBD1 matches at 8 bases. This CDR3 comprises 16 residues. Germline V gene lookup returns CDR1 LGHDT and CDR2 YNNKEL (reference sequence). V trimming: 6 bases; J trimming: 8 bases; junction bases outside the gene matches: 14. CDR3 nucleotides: TGTGCCAGCAGTCACACGGGACAGGTCCAGTACGAAAAACTGTTTTTT. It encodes CASSHTGQVQYEKLFF.

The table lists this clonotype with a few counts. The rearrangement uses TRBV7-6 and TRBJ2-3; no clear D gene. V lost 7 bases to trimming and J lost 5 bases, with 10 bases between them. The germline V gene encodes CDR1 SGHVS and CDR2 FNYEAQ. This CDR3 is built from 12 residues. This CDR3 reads CASTQGGDTQYF. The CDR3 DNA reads TGTGCCAGCACCCAAGGCGGAGATACGCAGTATTTT.

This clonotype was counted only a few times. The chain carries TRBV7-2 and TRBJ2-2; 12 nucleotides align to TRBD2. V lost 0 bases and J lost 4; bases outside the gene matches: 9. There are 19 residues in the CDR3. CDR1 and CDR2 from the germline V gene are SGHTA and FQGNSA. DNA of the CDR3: TGTGCCAGCAGCTTAGCGTCTAGCGGGGGGGCAGCGGGCACCGGGGAGCTGTTTTTT. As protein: CASSLASSGGAAGTGELFF.

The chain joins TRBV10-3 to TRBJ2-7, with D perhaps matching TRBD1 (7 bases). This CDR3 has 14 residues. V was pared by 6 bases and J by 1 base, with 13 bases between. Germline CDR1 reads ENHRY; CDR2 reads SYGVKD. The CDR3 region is CAIRGGQSSYEQYF. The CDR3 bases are TGTGCCATCAGGGGGGGACAGTCATCCTACGAGCAGTACTTC.